The sequence of this T cell receptor (beta chain) was determined in a study of radiotherapy plus CTLA-4 blockade in lung cancer (dated by TCRdb to 2016 to 2019). The study in broad terms: Objective responses occurred in 18% of enrolled patients, and about 33% achieved disease control.

The research as a whole found: After treatment with radiotherapy and ipilimumab, TCR clones that originated in tumors expanded in peripheral blood. The strongest predictors of response, as reported, were early dynamic changes in blood T cell clones along with a rise in serum interferon-beta after radiation.

With regard to this clone: Which antigen it targets is not known. Qualities for individual bases were not recorded, and no much larger clone is one base off.

Focal radiation therapy combined with CTLA-4 blockade (ipilimumab) was tested in patients with chemo-refractory metastatic non-small-cell lung cancer. The junction shows trimming of 3 bases on V and 7 bases on J, and the gene matches do not reach 9 bases of it. CDR1 is given as MNHEY and CDR2 as SMNVEV, both from the germline V gene (reference sequence). Reading from cysteine to phenylalanine, the CDR3 counts 14 amino acids. The sequence is cut down to CDR3 DNA, 42 bases in frame from base 1. The library was produced with the immunoSEQ multiplex PCR assay. In its TCRdb copy, this immuneACCESS table keeps in-frame sequences only and misses some clones. Where compared with another copy, unresolved V genes explain less than half of these, and the others have no known cause. The sample yields about 64,000 clones; about 72% were counted once. The top ten hold around 8.3% of the sample.

The sequence links TRBV27 to TRBJ2-7, and 7 junction bases match TRBD2. This receptor was identified in a human donor with non-small cell lung cancer whose response to radiotherapy plus ipilimumab could not be evaluated. Here the sequenced sample was peripheral blood, taken from a patient treated with radiotherapy plus ipilimumab. The DNA sequence follows: TGTGCCAGCAGTTTGGCCGGACCGGGGGGTGAGCAGTACTTC. This codes for CASSLAGPGGEQYF.